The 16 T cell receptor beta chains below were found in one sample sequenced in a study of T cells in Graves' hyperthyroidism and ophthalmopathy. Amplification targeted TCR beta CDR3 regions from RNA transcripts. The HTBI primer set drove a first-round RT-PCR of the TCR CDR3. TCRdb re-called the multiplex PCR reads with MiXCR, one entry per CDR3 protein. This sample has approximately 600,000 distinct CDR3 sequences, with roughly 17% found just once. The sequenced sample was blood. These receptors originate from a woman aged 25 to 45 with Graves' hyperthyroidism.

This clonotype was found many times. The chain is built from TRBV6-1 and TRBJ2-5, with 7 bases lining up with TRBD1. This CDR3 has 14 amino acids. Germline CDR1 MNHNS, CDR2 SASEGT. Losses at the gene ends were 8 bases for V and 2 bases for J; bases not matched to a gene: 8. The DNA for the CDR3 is TGTGCCAGCGGCAAAACAGGGGAGCAAGAGACCCAGTACTTC. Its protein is CASGKTGEQETQYF.

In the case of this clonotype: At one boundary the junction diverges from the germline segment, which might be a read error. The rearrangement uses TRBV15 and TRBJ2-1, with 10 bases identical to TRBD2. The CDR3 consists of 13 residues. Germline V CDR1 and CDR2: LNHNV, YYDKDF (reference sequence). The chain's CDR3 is CATQLAGNNGQFF. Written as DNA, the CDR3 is TGTGCCACCCAACTAGCGGGAAACAATGGGCAGTTCTTC.

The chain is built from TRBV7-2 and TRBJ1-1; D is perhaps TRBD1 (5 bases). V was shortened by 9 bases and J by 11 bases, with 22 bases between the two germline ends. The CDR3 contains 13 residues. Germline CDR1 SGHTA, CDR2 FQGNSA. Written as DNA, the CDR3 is TGTGCCAGTTCCAGGGCGGCTCCTTACCCCGCTTTCTTT. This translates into CASSRAAPYPAFF.

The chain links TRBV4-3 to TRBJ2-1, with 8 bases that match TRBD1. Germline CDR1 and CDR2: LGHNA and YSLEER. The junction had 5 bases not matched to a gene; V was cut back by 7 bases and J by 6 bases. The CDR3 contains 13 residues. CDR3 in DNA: TGCGCCAGCAACGGGACAGGCGCCAATGAGCAGTTCTTC. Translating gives CASNGTGANEQFF.

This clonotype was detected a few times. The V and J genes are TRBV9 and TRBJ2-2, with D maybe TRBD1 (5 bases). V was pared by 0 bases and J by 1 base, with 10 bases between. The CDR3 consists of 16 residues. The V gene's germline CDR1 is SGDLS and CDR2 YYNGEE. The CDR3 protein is CASSVGQKKNTGELFF. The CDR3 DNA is TGTGCCAGCAGCGTAGGACAGAAGAAGAACACCGGGGAGCTGTTTTTT.

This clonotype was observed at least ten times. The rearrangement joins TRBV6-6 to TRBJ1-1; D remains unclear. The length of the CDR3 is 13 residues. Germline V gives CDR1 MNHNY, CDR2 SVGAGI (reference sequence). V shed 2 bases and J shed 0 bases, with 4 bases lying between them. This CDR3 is CASSYGMNTEAFF. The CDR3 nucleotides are TGTGCCAGCAGTTACGGGATGAACACTGAAGCTTTCTTT.

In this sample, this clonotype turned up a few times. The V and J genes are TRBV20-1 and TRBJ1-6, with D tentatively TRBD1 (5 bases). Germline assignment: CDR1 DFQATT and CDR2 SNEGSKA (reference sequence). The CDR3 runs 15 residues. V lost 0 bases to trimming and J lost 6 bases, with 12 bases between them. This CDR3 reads CSARDRGAFNSPLHF. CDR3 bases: TGCAGTGCTAGAGATCGCGGGGCTTTTAATTCACCCCTCCACTTT.

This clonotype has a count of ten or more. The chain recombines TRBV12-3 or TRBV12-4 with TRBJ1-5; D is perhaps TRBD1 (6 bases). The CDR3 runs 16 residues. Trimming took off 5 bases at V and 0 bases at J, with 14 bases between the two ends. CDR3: CASSHRGGISNQPQHF. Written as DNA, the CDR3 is TGTGCCAGCAGTCATAGAGGGGGGATTAGCAATCAGCCCCAGCATTTT.

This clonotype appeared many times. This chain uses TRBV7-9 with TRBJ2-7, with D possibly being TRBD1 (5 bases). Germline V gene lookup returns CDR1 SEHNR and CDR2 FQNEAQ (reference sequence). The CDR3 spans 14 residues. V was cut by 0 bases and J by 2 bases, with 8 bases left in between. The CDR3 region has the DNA TGTGCCAGCAGCTTAGCGCTGACAGCCTACGAGCAGTACTTC. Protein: CASSLALTAYEQYF.

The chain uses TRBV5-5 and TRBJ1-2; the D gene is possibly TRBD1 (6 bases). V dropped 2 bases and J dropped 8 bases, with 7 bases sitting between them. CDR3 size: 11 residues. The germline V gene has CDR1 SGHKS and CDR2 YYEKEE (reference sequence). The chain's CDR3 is CASSFRGGYTF. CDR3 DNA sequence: TGTGCCAGCAGCTTCAGGGGAGGCTACACCTTC.

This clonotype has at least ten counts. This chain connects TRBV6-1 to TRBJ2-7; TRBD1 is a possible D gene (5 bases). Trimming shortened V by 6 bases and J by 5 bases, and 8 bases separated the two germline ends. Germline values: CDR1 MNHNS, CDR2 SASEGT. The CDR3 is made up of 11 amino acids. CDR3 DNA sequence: TGTGCCAGCAGGCAGGGCCACGAGCAGTACTTC. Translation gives CASRQGHEQYF.

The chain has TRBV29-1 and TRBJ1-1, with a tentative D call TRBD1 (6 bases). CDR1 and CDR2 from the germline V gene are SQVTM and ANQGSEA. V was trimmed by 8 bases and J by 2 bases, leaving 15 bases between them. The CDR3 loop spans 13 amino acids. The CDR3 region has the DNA TGCAGCTCCCGAGGGGGGCTTAACACTGAAGCTTTCTTT. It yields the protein CSSRGGLNTEAFF.

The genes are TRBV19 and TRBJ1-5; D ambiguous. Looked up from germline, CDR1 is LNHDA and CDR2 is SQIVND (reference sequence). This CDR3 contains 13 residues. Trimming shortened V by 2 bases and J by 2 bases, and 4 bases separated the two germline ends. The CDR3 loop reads CASSISGNQPQHF. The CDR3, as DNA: TGTGCCAGTAGTATAAGCGGCAATCAGCCCCAGCATTTT.

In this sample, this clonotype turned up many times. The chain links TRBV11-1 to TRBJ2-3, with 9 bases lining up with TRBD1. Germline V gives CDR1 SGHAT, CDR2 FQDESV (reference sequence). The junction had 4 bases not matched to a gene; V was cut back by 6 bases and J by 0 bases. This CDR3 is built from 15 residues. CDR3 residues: CASSNTGGSTDTQYF. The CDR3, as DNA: TGTGCCAGCAGTAACACAGGGGGCAGCACAGATACGCAGTATTTT.

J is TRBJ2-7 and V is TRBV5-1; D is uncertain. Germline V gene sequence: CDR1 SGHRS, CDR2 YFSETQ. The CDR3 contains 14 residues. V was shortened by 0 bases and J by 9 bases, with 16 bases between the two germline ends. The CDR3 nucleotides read TGCGCCAGCAGCTTGGGGTCGCGAGTTTTTGGGCAGTACTTC. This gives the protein CASSLGSRVFGQYF.

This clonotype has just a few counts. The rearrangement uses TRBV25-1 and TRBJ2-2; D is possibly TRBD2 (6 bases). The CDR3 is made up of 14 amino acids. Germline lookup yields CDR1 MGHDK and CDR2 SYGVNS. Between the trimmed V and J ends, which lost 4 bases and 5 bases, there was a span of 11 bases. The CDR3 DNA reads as TGTGCCAGCAGTGCTGGAGGGGAAACCGGGGAGCTGTTTTTT. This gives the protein CASSAGGETGELFF.